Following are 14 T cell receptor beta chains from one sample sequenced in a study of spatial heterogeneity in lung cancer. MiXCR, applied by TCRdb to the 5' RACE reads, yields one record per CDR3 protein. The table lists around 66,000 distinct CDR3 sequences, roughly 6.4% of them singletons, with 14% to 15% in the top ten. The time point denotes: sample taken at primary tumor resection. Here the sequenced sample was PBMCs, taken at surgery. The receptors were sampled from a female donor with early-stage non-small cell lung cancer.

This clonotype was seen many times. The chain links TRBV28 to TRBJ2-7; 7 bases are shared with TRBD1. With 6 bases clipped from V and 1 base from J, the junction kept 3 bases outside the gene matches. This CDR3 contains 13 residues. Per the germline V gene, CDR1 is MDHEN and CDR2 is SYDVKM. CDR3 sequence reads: CASSWGQSYEQYV. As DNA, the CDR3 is TGTGCCAGCAGCTGGGGACAGTCCTACGAGCAGTACGTC.

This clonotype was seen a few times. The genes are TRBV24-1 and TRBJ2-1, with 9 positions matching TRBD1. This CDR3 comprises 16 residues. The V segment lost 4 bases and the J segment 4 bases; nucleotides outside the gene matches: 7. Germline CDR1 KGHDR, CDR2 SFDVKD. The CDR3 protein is CATSERGQGTYNEQFF. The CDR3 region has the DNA TGTGCCACCAGTGAAAGGGGACAGGGCACTTACAATGAGCAGTTCTTC.

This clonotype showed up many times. CDR3 nucleotide sequence: TGTGCCAGCAGTTTATCCGCCCGACAGGGAGGAGTAGGCTACACCTTC. This gives the protein CASSLSARQGGVGYTF. The chain uses TRBV28 and TRBJ1-2, with TRBD1 identical over 7 bases. V dropped 1 base and J dropped 8; count of bases not matched to a gene: 13. This CDR3 comprises 16 residues. Per the germline V gene, CDR1 is MDHEN and CDR2 is SYDVKM.

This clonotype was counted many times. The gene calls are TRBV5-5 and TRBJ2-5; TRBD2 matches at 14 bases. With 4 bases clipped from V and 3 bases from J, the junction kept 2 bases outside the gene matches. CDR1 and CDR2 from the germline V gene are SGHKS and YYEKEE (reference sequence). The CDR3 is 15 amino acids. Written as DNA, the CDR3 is TGTGCCAGCAGCCCGGGACTAGCGGGAGAAGAGACCCAGTACTTC. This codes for CASSPGLAGEETQYF.

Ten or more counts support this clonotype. In DNA form, the CDR3 reads TGCGCCAGCAGCGCAGATCCCGGGACAGCGAACACTGAAGCTTTCTTT. Its protein product is CASSADPGTANTEAFF. This chain links TRBV5-1 with TRBJ1-1, with 7 bases aligning to TRBD1. The CDR3 totals 16 residues. V lost 4 bases, J lost 1 base, and 10 bases stayed unmatched. The V gene's germline CDR1 is SGHRS and CDR2 YFSETQ.

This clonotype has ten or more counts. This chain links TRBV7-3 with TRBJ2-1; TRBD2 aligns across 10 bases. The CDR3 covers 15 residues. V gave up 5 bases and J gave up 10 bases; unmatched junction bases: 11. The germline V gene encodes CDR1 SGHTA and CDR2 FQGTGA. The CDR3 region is CASSPPSGGAGEQFF. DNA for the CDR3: TGTGCCAGCAGCCCCCCAAGCGGGGGGGCCGGGGAGCAGTTCTTC.

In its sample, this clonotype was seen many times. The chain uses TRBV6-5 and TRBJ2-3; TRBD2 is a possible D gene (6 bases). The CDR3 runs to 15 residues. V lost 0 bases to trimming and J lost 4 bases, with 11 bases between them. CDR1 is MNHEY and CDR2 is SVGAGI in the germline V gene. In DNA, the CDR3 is TGTGCCAGCAGTTACTCCGGATGGGGGGCAGATACGCAGTATTTT. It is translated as CASSYSGWGADTQYF.

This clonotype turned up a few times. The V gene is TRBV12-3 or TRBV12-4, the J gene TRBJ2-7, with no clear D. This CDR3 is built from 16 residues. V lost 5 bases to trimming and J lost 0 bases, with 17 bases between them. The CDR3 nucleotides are TGTGCCAGCAGTCCGATTAGGTCCCCGAACTCCTACGAGCAGTACGTC. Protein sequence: CASSPIRSPNSYEQYV.

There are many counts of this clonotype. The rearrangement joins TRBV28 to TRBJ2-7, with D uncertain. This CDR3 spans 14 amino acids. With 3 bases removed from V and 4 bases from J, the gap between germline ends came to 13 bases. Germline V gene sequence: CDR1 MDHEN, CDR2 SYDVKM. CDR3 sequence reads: CASSFESEVYEQYF. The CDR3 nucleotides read TGTGCCAGCAGTTTTGAGTCAGAGGTTTACGAGCAGTACTTC.

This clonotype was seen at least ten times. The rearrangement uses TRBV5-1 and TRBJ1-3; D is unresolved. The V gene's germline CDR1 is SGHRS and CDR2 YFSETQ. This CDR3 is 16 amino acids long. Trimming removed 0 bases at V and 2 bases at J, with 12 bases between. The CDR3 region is CASSLGQASAGNTIYF. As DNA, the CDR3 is TGCGCCAGCAGCTTGGGTCAGGCGTCGGCTGGAAACACCATATATTTT. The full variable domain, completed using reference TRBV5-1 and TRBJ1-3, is KAGVTQTPRYLIKTRGQQVTLSCSPISGHRSVSWYQQTPGQGLQFLFEYFSETQRNKGNFPGRFSGRQFSNSRSEMNVSTLELGDSALYLCASSLGQASAGNTIYFGEGSWLTVV.

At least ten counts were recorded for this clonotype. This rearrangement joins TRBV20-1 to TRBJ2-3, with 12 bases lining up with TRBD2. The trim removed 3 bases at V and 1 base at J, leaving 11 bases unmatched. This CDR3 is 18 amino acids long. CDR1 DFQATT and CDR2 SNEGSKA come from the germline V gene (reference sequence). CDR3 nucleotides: TGCAGTGCTAGTGGACTAGCGGGAAAAGTATGGGGCACAGATACGCAGTATTTT. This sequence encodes CSASGLAGKVWGTDTQYF.

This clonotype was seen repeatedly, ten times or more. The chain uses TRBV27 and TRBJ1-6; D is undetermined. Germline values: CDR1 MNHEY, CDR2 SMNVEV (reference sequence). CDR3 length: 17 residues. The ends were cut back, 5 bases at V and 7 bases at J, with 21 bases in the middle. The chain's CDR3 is CASSLYGRASGNSPLHF. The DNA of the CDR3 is TGTGCCAGCAGTCTTTACGGCCGGGCCTCTGGGAATTCACCCCTCCACTTT.

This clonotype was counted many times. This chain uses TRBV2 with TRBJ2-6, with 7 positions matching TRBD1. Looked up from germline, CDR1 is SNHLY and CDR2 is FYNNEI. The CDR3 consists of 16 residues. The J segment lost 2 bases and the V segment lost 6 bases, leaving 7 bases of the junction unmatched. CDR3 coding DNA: TGTGCCAGCAGAGCGGACAGGTCCGCTGGGGCCAACGTCCTGACTTTC. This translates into CASRADRSAGANVLTF.

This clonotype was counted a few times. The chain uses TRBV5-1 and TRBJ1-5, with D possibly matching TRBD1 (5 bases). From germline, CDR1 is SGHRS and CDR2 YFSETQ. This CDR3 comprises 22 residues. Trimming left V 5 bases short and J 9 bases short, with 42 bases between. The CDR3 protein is CASSSQHPVRQLGDERPGPQHF. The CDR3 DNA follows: TGCGCCAGCAGTTCCCAACATCCGGTTCGGCAACTAGGGGACGAGCGACCTGGGCCCCAGCATTTT.